This T cell receptor beta chain was recorded in a study of shared clonotypes between healthy human individuals. Profiled with immunoSEQ multiplex PCR; TCRdb holds only in-frame clones, not every one. The table records approximately 2.5 million clones, about 92% of them present only once. This CDR3 has 15 amino acids. Between the trimmed V and J ends, which lost 1 base and 5 bases, there was a span of 12 bases. Germline lookup yields CDR1 SGHRS and CDR2 YFSETQ. The genes are TRBV5-1 and TRBJ2-2; perhaps TRBD2 as D (5 bases). This clonotype originated in a man aged 18 to 30 in good health. The sample was naive CD4+ T cells sorted from blood. The subset here: CD45RA+ positively selected. The CDR3 nucleotides are TGCGCCAGCAGCTTGTCGGGGATGAGAACCGGGGAGCTGTTTTTT. Translation: CASSLSGMRTGELFF.